This T cell receptor (beta chain) is from a study of shared clonotypes between healthy human individuals. Study-wide context: Three plates each covered CD4 naive and memory; CD8 naive two, CD8 memory one.

A remark on this clone: Antigen unknown.

Points from the study as a whole: It was the non-shared clonotypes that had lower generation probabilities than clonotypes shared by all four donors.

Every donor was a Caucasian adult from Nashville, Tennessee. CD4+ cells were split into CD45RA+ naive and CD45RA-negative memory subsets. Sequencing used immunoSEQ multiplex PCR; TCRdb keeps in-frame clones, though not all of them. The repertoire holds about 2.4 million clones, 90% to 95% seen once, with 0.14% in the top ten. Looked up from germline, CDR1 is MGHRA and CDR2 is YSYEKL. Unmatched junction bases numbered 5, after V lost 0 bases and J lost 1 base. The CDR3 covers 17 residues. The chain employs TRBV4-1 and TRBJ2-1; TRBD2 matches 8 bases. The receptor comes from a man in his late teens or twenties in good health. The material sequenced was naive CD4+ T cells sorted from blood. Specified subset: CD45RA+ positively selected. Here the CDR3 reads CASSQDGLAGSYNEQFF. The CDR3 region has the DNA TGCGCCAGCAGCCAAGACGGCCTAGCGGGTTCCTACAATGAGCAGTTCTTC.